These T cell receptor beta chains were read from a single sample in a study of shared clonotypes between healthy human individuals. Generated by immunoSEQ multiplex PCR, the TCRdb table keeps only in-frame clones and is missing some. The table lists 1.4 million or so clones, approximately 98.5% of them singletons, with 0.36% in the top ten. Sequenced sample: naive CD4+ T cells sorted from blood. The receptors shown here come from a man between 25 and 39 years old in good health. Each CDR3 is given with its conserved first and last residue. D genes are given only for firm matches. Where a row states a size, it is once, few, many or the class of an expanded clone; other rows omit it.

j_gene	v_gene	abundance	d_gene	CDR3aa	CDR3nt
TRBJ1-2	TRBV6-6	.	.	CASSEHINYGYTF	TGTGCCAGCAGCGAACACATTAACTATGGCTACACCTTC
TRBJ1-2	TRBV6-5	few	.	CASSTGHFVPYTF	TGTGCCAGCAGTACAGGCCACTTCGTACCCTACACCTTC
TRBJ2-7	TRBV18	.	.	CASSLGLTSYEQYF	TGTGCCAGCTCGCTAGGACTCACCTCCTACGAGCAGTACTTC
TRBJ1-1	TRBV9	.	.	CASSRPSGGAPYTEAFF	TGTGCCAGCAGCCGACCCTCCGGGGGGGCACCCTACACTGAAGCTTTCTTT
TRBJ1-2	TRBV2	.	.	CASSMEQRPSIYGYTF	TGTGCCAGCAGTATGGAACAGAGGCCGTCGATCTATGGCTACACCTTC
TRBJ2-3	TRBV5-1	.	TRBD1	CASSWDRVDTQYF	TGCGCCAGCAGCTGGGACAGGGTAGATACGCAGTATTTT
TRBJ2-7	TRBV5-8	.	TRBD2	CASSLGTTSGAGEQYF	TGTGCCAGCAGCTTGGGCACGACTAGCGGGGCCGGGGAGCAGTACTTC
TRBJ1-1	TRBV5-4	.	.	CASSTLAGNLNTEAFF	TGTGCCAGCAGTACTCTCGCAGGGAATCTGAACACTGAAGCTTTCTTT
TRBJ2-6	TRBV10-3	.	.	CAICPGPSGANVLTF	TGTGCCATTTGCCCGGGCCCCTCTGGGGCCAACGTCCTGACTTTC
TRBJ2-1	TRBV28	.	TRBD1	CASSLPIRTGKSYNEQFF	TGTGCCAGCAGTCTCCCGATCCGGACAGGGAAAAGCTACAATGAGCAGTTCTTC
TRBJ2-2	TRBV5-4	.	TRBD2	CASSLDSGTNTGELFF	TGTGCCAGCAGCTTGGATAGCGGGACGAACACCGGGGAGCTGTTTTTT
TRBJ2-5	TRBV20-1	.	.	CSARRQETQYF	TGCAGTGCTAGAAGGCAAGAGACCCAGTACTTC
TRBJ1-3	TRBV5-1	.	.	CASSETATGNTIYF	TGCGCCAGCAGTGAGACAGCGACTGGAAACACCATATATTTT
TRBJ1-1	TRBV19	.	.	CASSLTSNTEAFF	TGTGCCAGTAGTTTAACATCGAACACTGAAGCTTTCTTT